Below are 3 T cell receptor beta chains sequenced from a single sample in a study of shared clonotypes between healthy human individuals. Produced via immunoSEQ multiplex PCR; TCRdb's table is partial and in-frame only. The profile shows more than 2 million clones, nearly 97% of them singletons. The sequencing input was naive CD4+ T cells sorted from blood. Subset of the sample: CD45RA+ positively selected. These receptors all stem from a young man in good health.

This clone was counted a single time. J is TRBJ2-3 and V is TRBV2; 7 nucleotides match TRBD2. Trimming at V came to 10 bases and at J to 4 bases, leaving 11 bases not matched to a gene. The CDR3 runs to 14 residues. Germline CDR1 and CDR2: SNHLY and FYNNEI. The CDR3 is CATAGDGHPDTQYF. CDR3 bases: TGTGCCACGGCGGGAGACGGACACCCAGATACGCAGTATTTT.

As regards this clone: Other nucleotide sequences in the sample specify the same CDR3. This rearrangement joins TRBV7-8 to TRBJ2-7; 13 bases are a match to TRBD2. CDR1 is SGHVS, CDR2 FQNEAQ, per germline. The ends lost 5 bases at V and 2 bases at J; junction bases unmatched: 3. The CDR3 runs to 15 residues. The CDR3 spells CASSPGLAGAYEQYF. The CDR3 DNA sequence: TGTGCCAGCAGCCCTGGACTAGCGGGAGCCTACGAGCAGTACTTC.

This chain uses TRBV6-5 with TRBJ2-7, with 7 bases that match TRBD1. The CDR3 has 15 amino acids. CDR1 MNHEY and CDR2 SVGAGI come from the germline V gene. J lost 3 bases, V lost 6 bases, and 11 bases had no gene match. The CDR3 loop is CASSLTGNGLYEQYF. The CDR3, as DNA: TGTGCCAGCAGCCTGACAGGGAACGGCCTCTACGAGCAGTACTTC.